This T cell receptor (beta chain) came from a study of immune heterogeneity within non-small cell lung tumors. Study details: Squamous cell carcinomas accounted for a few of the tumors, non-squamous carcinomas for 10, and 1 was not otherwise specified.

Bulk tumor genomic DNA, around 600 ng per sample, was the template. Collection of several biopsies per primary tumor, spaced far apart, took place during surgery. These patients got curative surgery after being newly diagnosed with untreated non-small cell lung cancer. A total of around 15 patients with newly diagnosed non-small cell lung cancer, all of whom were undergoing surgery with curative intent, made up the donors. V gave up 5 bases and J gave up 3 bases, with 14 bases separating them. Germline V gives CDR1 SGHVS, CDR2 FNYEAQ. This CDR3 is built from 14 residues. The study, taken as a whole, reports: For local T-cell clonality, the correlation with local tumor mutational burden was moderate but significant (R around 0.3). Comparison across individual patients showed largely distinct high-frequency T-cell receptor beta clonotypes.

The TCR beta CDR3 region underwent multiplex PCR amplification with 32 V and 13 J primers. TCRdb reprocessed the multiplex PCR reads with MiXCR, giving one entry per CDR3 protein. The profile shows some 11,000 distinct CDR3 sequences, 25% to 30% of them singletons. As concerns this clonotype: Antigen unknown.

J is TRBJ2-7 and V is TRBV7-6; D perhaps matches TRBD2 (6 bases). The TCR was taken from a woman aged 55-69 years with non-small cell lung cancer. The sample taken for sequencing was lung tumor tissue. This chain's CDR3 is CASSVRDSFYEQYF. The CDR3 nucleotides read TGTGCCAGCAGCGTCCGGGACTCCTTCTACGAGCAGTACTTC.